This TCR beta chain originates from a study of blood T cell repertoires in COVID-19. Study as a whole: Samples came from the United States, Italy and Spain, spanning acute and convalescent COVID-19. T cells, B-cell-depleted T cells, or PBMCs supplied cDNA or gDNA.

V dropped 9 bases and J dropped 3; count of bases not matched to a gene: 11. The CDR3 runs to 14 residues. The germline gives CDR1 ENHRY, CDR2 SYGVKD. In the authors' workflow: How many nucleated cells were present was estimated from reference gene primer amplification. Method: immunoSEQ multiplex PCR; TCRdb's copy keeps in-frame clones and lacks some. V and J calls and clone size are as listed in that table; D and trimming were resolved from the DNA. Among under 250,000 clones listed, about 80% were seen once. This TCR was sampled from a woman aged 30 to 39 who had recovered from COVID-19. Material for sequencing was peripheral blood. V is TRBV10-3 and J is TRBJ2-7; 7 bases are shared with TRBD1. In DNA, the CDR3 is TGTGCCATTGGCCGGGACAGAGAATACTACGAGCAGTACTTC. This sequence encodes CAIGRDREYYEQYF.